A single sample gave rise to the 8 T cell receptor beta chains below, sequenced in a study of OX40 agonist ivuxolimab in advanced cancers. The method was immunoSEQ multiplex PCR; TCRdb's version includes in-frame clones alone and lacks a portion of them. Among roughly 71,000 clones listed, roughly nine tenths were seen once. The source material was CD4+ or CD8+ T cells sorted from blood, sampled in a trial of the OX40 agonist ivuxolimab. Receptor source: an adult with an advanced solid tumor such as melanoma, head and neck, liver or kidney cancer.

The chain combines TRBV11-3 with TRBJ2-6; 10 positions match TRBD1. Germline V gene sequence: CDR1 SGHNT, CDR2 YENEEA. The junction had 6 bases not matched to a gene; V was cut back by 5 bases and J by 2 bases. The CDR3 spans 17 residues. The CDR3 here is CASSPRTGGTGANVLTF. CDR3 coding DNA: TGTGCCAGCAGCCCCCGGACAGGGGGGACTGGGGCCAACGTCCTGACTTTC.

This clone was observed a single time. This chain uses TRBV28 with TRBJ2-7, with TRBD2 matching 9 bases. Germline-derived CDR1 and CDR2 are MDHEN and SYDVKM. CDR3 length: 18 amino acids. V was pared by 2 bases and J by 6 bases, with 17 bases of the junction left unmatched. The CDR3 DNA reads TGTGCCAGCAGTTTAGTGTGGAGCGGAGTAGCGGGAGTCAGCGAGCAGTACTTC. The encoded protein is CASSLVWSGVAGVSEQYF. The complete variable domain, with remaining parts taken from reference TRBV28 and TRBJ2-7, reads DVKVTQSSRYLVKRTGEKVFLECVQDMDHENMFWYRQDPGLGLRLIYFSYDVKMKEKGDIPEGYSVSREKKERFSLILESASTNQTSMYLCASSLVWSGVAGVSEQYFGPGTRLTVT.

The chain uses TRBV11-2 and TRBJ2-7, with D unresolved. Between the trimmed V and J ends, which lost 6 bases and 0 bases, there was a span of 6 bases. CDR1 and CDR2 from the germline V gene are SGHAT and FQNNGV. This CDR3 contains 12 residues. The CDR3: CASSPLSYEQYF. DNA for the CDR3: TGTGCCAGCAGTCCCCTCTCCTACGAGCAGTACTTC.

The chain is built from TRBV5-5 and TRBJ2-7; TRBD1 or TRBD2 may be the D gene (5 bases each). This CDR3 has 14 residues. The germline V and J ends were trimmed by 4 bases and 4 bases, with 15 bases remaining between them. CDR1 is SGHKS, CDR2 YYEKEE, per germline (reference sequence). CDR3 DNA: TGTGCCAGCAGCATGGGGGACCGAAAGTACGAGCAGTACTTC. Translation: CASSMGDRKYEQYF.

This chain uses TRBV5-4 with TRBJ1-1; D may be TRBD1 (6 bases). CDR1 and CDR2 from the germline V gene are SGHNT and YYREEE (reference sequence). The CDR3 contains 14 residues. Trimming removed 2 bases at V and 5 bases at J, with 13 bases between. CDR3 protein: CASSFRGAETEAFF. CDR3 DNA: TGTGCCAGCAGCTTCCGGGGGGCAGAGACTGAAGCTTTCTTT.

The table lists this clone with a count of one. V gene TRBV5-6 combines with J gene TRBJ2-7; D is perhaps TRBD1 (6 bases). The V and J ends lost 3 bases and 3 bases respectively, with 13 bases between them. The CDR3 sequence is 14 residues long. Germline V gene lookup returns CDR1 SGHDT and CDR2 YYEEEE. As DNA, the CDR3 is TGTGCCAGCAGCTCTACAGGGAGTTTCTACGAGCAGTACTTC. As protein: CASSSTGSFYEQYF.

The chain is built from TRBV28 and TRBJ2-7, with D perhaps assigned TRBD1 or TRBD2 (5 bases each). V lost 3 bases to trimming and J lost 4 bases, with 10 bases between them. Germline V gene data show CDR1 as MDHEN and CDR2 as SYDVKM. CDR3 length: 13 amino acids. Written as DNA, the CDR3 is TGTGCCAGCAGTTTGCAGGGAGTTTACGAGCAGTACTTC. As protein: CASSLQGVYEQYF.

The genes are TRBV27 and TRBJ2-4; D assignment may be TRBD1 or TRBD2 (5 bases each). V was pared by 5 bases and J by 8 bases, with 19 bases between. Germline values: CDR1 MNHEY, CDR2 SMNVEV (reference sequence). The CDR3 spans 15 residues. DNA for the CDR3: TGTGCCAGCAGTACACGGGGCTTCGAGGTGGACATTCAGTACTTC. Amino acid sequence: CASSTRGFEVDIQYF.